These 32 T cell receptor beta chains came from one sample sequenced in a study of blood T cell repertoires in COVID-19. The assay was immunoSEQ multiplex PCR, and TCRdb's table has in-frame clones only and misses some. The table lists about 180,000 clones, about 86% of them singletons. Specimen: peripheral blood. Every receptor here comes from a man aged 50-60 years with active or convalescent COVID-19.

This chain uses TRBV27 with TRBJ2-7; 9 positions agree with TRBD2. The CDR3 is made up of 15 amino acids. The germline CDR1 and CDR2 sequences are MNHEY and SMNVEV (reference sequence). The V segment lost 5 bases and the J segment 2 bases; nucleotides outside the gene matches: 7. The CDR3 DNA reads TGTGCCAGCAGTCTTAGCGGGAGTGGAACCTACGAGCAGTACTTC. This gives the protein CASSLSGSGTYEQYF.

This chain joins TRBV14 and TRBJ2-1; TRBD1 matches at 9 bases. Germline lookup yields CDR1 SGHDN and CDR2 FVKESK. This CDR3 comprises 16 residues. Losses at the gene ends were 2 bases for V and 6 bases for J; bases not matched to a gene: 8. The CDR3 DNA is TGTGCCAGCAGCCAATACCGGGACAGGGCCCTCAATGAGCAGTTCTTC. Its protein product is CASSQYRDRALNEQFF.

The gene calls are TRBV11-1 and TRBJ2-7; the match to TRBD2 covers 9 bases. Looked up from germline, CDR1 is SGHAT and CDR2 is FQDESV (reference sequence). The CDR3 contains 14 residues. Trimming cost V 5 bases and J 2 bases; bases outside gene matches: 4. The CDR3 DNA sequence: TGTGCCAGCAGCGAGACTAGCGGAACCTACGAGCAGTACTTC. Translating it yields CASSETSGTYEQYF.

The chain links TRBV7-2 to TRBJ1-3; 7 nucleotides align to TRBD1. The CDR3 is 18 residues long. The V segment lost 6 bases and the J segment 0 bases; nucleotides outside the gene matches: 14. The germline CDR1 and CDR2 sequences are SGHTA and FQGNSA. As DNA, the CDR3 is TGTGCCAGCAGTCCCAGACAGGGAGGTACGGGCTCTGGAAACACCATATATTTT. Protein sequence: CASSPRQGGTGSGNTIYF.

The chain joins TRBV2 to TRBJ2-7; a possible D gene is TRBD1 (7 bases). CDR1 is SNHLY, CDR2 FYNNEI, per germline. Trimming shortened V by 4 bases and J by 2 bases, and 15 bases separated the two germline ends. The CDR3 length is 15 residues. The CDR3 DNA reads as TGTGCCAGCAGTGGGGCGGGGCAGGGGGCCTACGAGCAGTACTTC. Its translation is CASSGAGQGAYEQYF.

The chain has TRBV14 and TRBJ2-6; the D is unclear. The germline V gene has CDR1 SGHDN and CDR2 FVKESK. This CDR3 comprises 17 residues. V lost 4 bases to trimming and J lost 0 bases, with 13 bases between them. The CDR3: CASSPPTGASGANVLTF. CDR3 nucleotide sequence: TGTGCCAGCAGCCCTCCCACGGGTGCCTCTGGGGCCAACGTCCTGACTTTC.

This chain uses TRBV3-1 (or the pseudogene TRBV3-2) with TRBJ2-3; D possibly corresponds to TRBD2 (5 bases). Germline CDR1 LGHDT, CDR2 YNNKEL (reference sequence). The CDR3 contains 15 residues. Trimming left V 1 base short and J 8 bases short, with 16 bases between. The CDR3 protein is CASSQGVVGAVTQYF. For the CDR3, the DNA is TGTGCCAGCAGCCAAGGGGTGGTGGGAGCAGTTACGCAGTATTTT.

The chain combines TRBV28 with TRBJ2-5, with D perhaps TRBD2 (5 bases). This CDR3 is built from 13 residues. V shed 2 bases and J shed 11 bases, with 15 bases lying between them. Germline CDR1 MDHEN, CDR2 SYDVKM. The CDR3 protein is CASSLAARPGQYF. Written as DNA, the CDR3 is TGTGCCAGCAGTTTAGCAGCACGCCCGGGGCAGTACTTC. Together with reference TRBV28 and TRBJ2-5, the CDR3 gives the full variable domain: DVKVTQSSRYLVKRTGEKVFLECVQDMDHENMFWYRQDPGLGLRLIYFSYDVKMKEKGDIPEGYSVSREKKERFSLILESASTNQTSMYLCASSLAARPGQYFGPGTRLLVL.

The CDR3 bases are TGCGCCAGCAGCTTGGAACAGGGTGAGGGCTACACCTTC. The encoded protein is CASSLEQGEGYTF. J is TRBJ1-2 and V is TRBV5-1; D is perhaps TRBD1 (6 bases). Looked up from germline, CDR1 is SGHRS and CDR2 is YFSETQ. Trimming cost V 0 bases and J 8 bases, with 11 bases left between them. CDR3 length: 13 residues.

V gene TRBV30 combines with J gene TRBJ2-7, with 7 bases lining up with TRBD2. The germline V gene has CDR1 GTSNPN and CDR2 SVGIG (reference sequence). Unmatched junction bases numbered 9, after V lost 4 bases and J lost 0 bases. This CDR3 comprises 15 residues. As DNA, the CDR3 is TGTGCCTGGACCCGGGACTATTACTCCTCCTACGAGCAGTACTTC. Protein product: CAWTRDYYSSYEQYF.

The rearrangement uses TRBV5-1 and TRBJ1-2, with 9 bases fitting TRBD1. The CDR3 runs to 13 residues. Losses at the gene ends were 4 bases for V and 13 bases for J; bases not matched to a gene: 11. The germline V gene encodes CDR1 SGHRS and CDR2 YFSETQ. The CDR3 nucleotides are TGCGCCAGCAGCCCCGGGACAGGGTTTACTGGCACCTTC. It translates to CASSPGTGFTGTF.

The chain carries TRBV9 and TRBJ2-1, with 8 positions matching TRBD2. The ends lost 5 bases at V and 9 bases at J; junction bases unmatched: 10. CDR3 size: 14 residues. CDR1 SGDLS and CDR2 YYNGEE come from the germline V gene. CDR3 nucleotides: TGTGCCAGCAGTCCCGGACTAGCAGGCTCTGAGCAGTTCTTC. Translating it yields CASSPGLAGSEQFF.

CDR3 nucleotides: TGTGCCAGCAGTTACTCCGAGGCGAGGAATGAAAAACTGTTTTTT. Translating gives CASSYSEARNEKLFF. The genes are TRBV6-5 and TRBJ1-4, with D unresolved. Germline CDR1 is MNHEY and CDR2 is SVGAGI. The CDR3 runs 15 residues. V was cut by 0 bases and J by 5 bases, with 10 bases left in between.

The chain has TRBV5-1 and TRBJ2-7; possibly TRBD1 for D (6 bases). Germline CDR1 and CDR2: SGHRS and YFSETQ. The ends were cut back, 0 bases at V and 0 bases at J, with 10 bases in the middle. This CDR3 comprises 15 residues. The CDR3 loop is CASSLEFRGSYEQYF. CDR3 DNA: TGCGCCAGCAGCTTGGAGTTCAGGGGCTCCTACGAGCAGTACTTC.

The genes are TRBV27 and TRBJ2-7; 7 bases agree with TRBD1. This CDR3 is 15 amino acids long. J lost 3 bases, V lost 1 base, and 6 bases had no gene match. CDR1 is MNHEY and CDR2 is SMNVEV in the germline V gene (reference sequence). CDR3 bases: TGTGCCAGCAGTTTATATGAAGGGGGCTTCTACGAGCAGTACTTC. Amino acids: CASSLYEGGFYEQYF.

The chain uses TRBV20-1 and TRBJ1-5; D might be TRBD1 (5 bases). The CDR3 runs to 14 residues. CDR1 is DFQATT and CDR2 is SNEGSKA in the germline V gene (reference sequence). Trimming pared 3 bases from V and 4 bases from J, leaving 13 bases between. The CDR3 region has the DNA TGCAGTGCTAGTGCGGCAGGGTCAAATCAGCCCCAGCATTTT. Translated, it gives CSASAAGSNQPQHF.

CDR3 sequence: CASSSDRGQANEKLFF. CDR3 nucleotide sequence: TGTGCCAGCAGTTCGGACAGGGGGCAGGCTAATGAAAAACTGTTTTTT. This chain joins TRBV5-4 and TRBJ1-4; TRBD1 matches 11 bases. V lost 5 bases, J lost 3 bases, and 6 bases stayed unmatched. CDR1 is SGHNT, CDR2 YYREEE, per germline (reference sequence). This CDR3 is 16 amino acids long.

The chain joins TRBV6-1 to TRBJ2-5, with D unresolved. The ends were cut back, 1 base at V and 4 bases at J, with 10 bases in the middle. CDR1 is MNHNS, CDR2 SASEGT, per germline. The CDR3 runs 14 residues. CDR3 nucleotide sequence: TGTGCCAGCAGTGAAGGGTTTTTGAGAGAGACCCAGTACTTC. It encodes CASSEGFLRETQYF.

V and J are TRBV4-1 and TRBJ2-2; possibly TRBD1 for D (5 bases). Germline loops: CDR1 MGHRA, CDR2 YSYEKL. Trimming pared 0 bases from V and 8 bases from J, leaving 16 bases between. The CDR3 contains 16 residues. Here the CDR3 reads CASSQDSWQGFGELFF. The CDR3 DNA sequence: TGCGCCAGCAGCCAAGATTCTTGGCAGGGCTTTGGGGAGCTGTTTTTT.

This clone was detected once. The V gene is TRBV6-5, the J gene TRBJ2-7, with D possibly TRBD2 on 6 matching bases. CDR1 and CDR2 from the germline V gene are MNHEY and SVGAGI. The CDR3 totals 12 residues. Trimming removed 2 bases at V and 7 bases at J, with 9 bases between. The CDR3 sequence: CASSYGGTEQYF. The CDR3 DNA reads TGTGCCAGCAGTTACGGCGGGACGGAGCAGTACTTC.

CDR3 nucleotide sequence: TGTGCCAGCACCAGGGGATATGGCTACACCTTC. Translation gives CASTRGYGYTF. The chain links TRBV6-5 to TRBJ1-2, with D maybe TRBD1 (6 bases). This CDR3 has 11 amino acids. With 7 bases removed from V and 5 bases from J, the gap between germline ends came to 8 bases. Germline-derived CDR1 and CDR2 are MNHEY and SVGAGI.

CDR3 in DNA: TGTGCCAGCAGTCCCGACAGGGGCGAACAACAAGAGACCCAGTACTTC. Translation gives CASSPDRGEQQETQYF. The chain is built from TRBV6-6 and TRBJ2-5; 8 nucleotides line up with TRBD1. The germline V gene has CDR1 MNHNY and CDR2 SVGAGI (reference sequence). The CDR3 totals 16 residues. J was trimmed by 2 bases and V by 5 bases; bases with no gene match: 10.

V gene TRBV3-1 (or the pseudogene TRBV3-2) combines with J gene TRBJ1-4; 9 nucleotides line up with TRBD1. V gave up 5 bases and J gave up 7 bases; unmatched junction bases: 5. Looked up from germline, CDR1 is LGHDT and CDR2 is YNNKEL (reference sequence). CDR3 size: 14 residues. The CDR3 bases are TGTGCCAGCAGCAAACAGGGGGCGGGTGAAAAACTGTTTTTT. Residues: CASSKQGAGEKLFF.

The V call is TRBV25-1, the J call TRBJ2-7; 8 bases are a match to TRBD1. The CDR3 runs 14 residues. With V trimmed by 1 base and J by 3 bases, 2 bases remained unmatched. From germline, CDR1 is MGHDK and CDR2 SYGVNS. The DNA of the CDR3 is TGTGCCAGCAGTGAATTGGACAGGGTCTACGAGCAGTACTTC. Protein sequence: CASSELDRVYEQYF.

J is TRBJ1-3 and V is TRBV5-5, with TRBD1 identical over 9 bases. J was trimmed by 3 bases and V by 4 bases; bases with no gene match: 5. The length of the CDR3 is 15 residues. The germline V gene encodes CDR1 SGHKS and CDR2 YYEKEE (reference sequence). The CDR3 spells CASSPGQGLGNTIYF. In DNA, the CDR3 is TGTGCCAGCAGCCCTGGACAGGGGCTTGGAAACACCATATATTTT.

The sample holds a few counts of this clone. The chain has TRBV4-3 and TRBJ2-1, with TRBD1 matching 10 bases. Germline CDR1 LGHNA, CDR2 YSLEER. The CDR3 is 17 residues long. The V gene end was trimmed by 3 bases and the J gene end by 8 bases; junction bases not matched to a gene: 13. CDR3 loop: CASSHAFTRQGAYEQFF. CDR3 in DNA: TGCGCCAGCAGCCATGCCTTTACGAGACAGGGGGCGTATGAGCAGTTCTTC.

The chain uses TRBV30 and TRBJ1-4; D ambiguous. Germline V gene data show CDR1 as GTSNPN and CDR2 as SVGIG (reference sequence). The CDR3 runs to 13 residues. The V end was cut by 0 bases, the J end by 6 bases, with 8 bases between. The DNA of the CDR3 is TGTGCCTGGAGTGTCGGAACAGATGAAAAACTGTTTTTT. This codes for CAWSVGTDEKLFF.

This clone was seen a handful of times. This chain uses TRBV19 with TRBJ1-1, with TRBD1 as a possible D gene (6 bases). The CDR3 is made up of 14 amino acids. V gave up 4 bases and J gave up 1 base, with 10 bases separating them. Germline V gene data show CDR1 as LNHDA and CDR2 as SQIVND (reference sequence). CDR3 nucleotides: TGTGCCAGTAGTACTAACAGGGCGAACACTGAAGCTTTCTTT. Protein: CASSTNRANTEAFF.

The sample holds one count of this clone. CDR3: CASSSGQGGPYEQYF. CDR3 bases: TGTGCCAGCAGCTCCGGGCAGGGGGGTCCCTACGAGCAGTACTTC. The J gene is TRBJ2-7, the V gene TRBV11-3, with a possible D match to TRBD1 (7 bases). V shed 4 bases and J shed 2 bases, with 15 bases lying between them. The CDR3 is 15 amino acids. Germline CDR1 reads SGHNT; CDR2 reads YENEEA.

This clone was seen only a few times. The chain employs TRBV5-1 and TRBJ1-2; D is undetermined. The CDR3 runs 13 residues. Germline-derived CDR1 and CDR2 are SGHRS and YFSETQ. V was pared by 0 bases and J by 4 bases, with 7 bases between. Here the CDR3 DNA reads TGCGCCAGCAGCTTGGAGAGATTCTATGGCTACACCTTC. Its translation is CASSLERFYGYTF.

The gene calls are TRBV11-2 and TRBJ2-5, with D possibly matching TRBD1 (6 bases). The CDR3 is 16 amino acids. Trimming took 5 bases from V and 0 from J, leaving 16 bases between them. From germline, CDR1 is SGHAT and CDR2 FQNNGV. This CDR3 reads CASSPQTGPYQETQYF. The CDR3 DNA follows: TGTGCCAGCAGCCCCCAAACAGGGCCGTACCAAGAGACCCAGTACTTC.

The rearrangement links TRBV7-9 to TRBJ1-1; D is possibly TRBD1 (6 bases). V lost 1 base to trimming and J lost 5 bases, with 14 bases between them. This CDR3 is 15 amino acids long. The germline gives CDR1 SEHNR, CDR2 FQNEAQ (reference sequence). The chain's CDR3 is CASSLGRGSRTEAFF. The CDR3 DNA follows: TGTGCCAGCAGCTTAGGCAGGGGATCTCGAACTGAAGCTTTCTTT. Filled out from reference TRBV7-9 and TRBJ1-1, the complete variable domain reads DTGVSQNPRHKITKRGQNVTFRCDPISEHNRLYWYRQTLGQGPEFLTYFQNEAQLEKSRLLSDRFSAERPKGSFSTLEIQRTEQGDSAMYLCASSLGRGSRTEAFFGQGTRLTVV.